This T cell receptor (beta chain) was recorded in a study of patients and donors after allogeneic stem cell transplantation. The CDR3 spans 14 residues. Germline V gives CDR1 SNHLY, CDR2 FYNNEI. V dropped 3 bases and J dropped 2; count of bases not matched to a gene: 2. TCRdb re-called the RT-PCR reads through MiXCR, storing one row per CDR3 protein. The table lists about 960,000 distinct CDR3 sequences, roughly 18% of them singletons. V usage is TRBV2 and J usage is TRBJ2-5; 8 bases line up with TRBD2. The sample comprised blood, either unsorted or a sorted T cell fraction (not recorded which). The receptor comes from a human donor who was either an allogeneic HSCT recipient or a stem cell or donor lymphocyte infusion donor (not recorded which). It is not recorded whose cells these are; they may come from a transplant donor. The CDR3 DNA follows: TGTGCCAGCAGTGAGACTAGCGAACAAGAGACCCAGTACTTC. This sequence encodes CASSETSEQETQYF.